A selection of T cell receptor beta chains follows, all from one sample in a study of Graves' ophthalmopathy and Graves' hyperthyroidism. TCRdb reprocessed the multiplex PCR reads via MiXCR and lists one record per CDR3 protein. Of about 400,000 distinct CDR3 sequences listed, around 18% were seen once; the top ten hold 1.5% to 2%. Sequenced: peripheral blood. The receptor source for this set is a woman between 18 and 30 years old with Graves' ophthalmopathy. Each CDR3 is given with its conserved first and last residue. A D gene is named only where the DNA matches it firmly. Size values are once, few and many counts, or a class for expanded clones, and some rows have none.

clone size: many; V gene: TRBV6-1; D gene: NA; J gene: TRBJ1-6; CDR3 DNA: TGTGCCAGCAAACAGGGCCGCTCCTATAATTCACCCCTCCACTTT; CDR3 protein: CASKQGRSYNSPLHF
clone size: few; V gene: TRBV12-3/TRBV12-4; D gene: TRBD1; J gene: TRBJ1-5; CDR3 DNA: TGTGCCAGCAGTCGGACAGGGAGGAGCAATCAGCCCCAGCATTTT; CDR3 protein: CASSRTGRSNQPQHF
clone size: many; V gene: TRBV6-1; D gene: TRBD1; J gene: TRBJ1-1; CDR3 DNA: TGTGCCAGCATCCGGACAGGGAGGAACACTGAAGCTTTCTTT; CDR3 protein: CASIRTGRNTEAFF
clone size: NA; V gene: TRBV29-1; D gene: NA; J gene: TRBJ1-2; CDR3 DNA: TGCAGTCTCACCCACCCCTCGGAACGGGGCTACACCTTC; CDR3 protein: CSLTHPSERGYTF
clone size: many; V gene: TRBV4-1; D gene: NA; J gene: TRBJ1-1; CDR3 DNA: TGCGCCAGCAGCCTGACGGGGGAACCGAGGAACACTGAAGCTTTCTTT; CDR3 protein: CASSLTGEPRNTEAFF
clone size: NA; V gene: TRBV2; D gene: NA; J gene: TRBJ1-2; CDR3 DNA: TGTGCCAGCCGATCAGGGATCGGGGCTCGCGGCTACACCTTC; CDR3 protein: CASRSGIGARGYTF
clone size: many; V gene: TRBV5-1; D gene: NA; J gene: TRBJ1-1; CDR3 DNA: TGCGCCAGCAGCTTGCCGGCGGGTCTGAACACTGAAGCTTTCTTT; CDR3 protein: CASSLPAGLNTEAFF
clone size: many; V gene: TRBV6-2/TRBV6-3; D gene: TRBD2; J gene: TRBJ2-7; CDR3 DNA: TGTGCCAGCAGTCCGGGGCGGGAGTCCGACGAGCAGTACTTC; CDR3 protein: CASSPGRESDEQYF
clone size: NA; V gene: TRBV5-1; D gene: TRBD2; J gene: TRBJ2-7; CDR3 DNA: TGCGCCAGCAGCGCTAGAACTAGCGGGAGTAGCGAGCAGTACTTC; CDR3 protein: CASSARTSGSSEQYF
clone size: many; V gene: TRBV5-6; D gene: TRBD1; J gene: TRBJ1-2; CDR3 DNA: TGTGCCAGCAGCTTCGACAGGGAATACTATGGCTACACCTTC; CDR3 protein: CASSFDREYYGYTF
clone size: many; V gene: TRBV20-1; D gene: TRBD2; J gene: TRBJ2-5; CDR3 DNA: TGCAGTGCTCCCAAGTTCGCGGGAGGAGAAGAGACCCAGTACTTC; CDR3 protein: CSAPKFAGGEETQYF
clone size: many; V gene: TRBV12-3/TRBV12-4; D gene: TRBD1; J gene: TRBJ1-2; CDR3 DNA: TGTGCCAGCAGCGAAACAGGGGGGGATCTGAGTGGCTACACCTTC; CDR3 protein: CASSETGGDLSGYTF
clone size: many; V gene: TRBV6-5; D gene: NA; J gene: TRBJ1-1; CDR3 DNA: TGTGCCAGCAGTTACTCGCCGTACACTGAAGCTTTCTTT; CDR3 protein: CASSYSPYTEAFF
clone size: few; V gene: TRBV6-5; D gene: NA; J gene: TRBJ2-2; CDR3 DNA: TGTGCCAGCAGTTACTCTATCACCACCGGGGAGCTGTTTTTT; CDR3 protein: CASSYSITTGELFF
clone size: NA; V gene: TRBV27; D gene: NA; J gene: TRBJ1-2; CDR3 DNA: TGTGCCAGCAGTTATAGGGGACAAGTTCTTTTC; CDR3 protein: CASSYRGQVLF
clone size: many; V gene: TRBV7-9; D gene: NA; J gene: TRBJ1-1; CDR3 DNA: TGTGCCAGCAGCTCCACCACCGGGAACACTGAAGCTTTCTTT; CDR3 protein: CASSSTTGNTEAFF
clone size: NA; V gene: TRBV14; D gene: NA; J gene: TRBJ1-6; CDR3 DNA: TGTGCCAGCAGCCGAAACGGGGATTCACCCCTCCACTTT; CDR3 protein: CASSRNGDSPLHF
clone size: few; V gene: TRBV5-1; D gene: NA; J gene: TRBJ2-5; CDR3 DNA: TGCGCCAGCAGTCCAGACACCCAAGAGACCCAGTACTTC; CDR3 protein: CASSPDTQETQYF
clone size: many; V gene: TRBV20-1; D gene: NA; J gene: TRBJ1-5; CDR3 DNA: TGCAGTGCTAGGACCATCGGGGGGACCCAGCATTTT; CDR3 protein: CSARTIGGTQHF
clone size: few; V gene: TRBV10-3; D gene: NA; J gene: TRBJ1-2; CDR3 DNA: TGTGCCATCAGTGAGTCGAGGCGGGGTGGAGGCTACACCTTC; CDR3 protein: CAISESRRGGGYTF
clone size: NA; V gene: TRBV6-5; D gene: TRBD1; J gene: TRBJ2-7; CDR3 DNA: TGTGCCAGCAGTTACTCTGGCAGGGGGATCTACGAGCAGTACTTC; CDR3 protein: CASSYSGRGIYEQYF
clone size: NA; V gene: TRBV12-3/TRBV12-4; D gene: TRBD1; J gene: TRBJ1-1; CDR3 DNA: TGTGCCAGCAGGTACACAGGGGTTAGTACTGAAGCTTTCTTT; CDR3 protein: CASRYTGVSTEAFF